This T cell receptor (beta chain) was identified during a study of T cells in Graves' hyperthyroidism and ophthalmopathy. CDR3 length: 14 amino acids. Trimming at V came to 6 bases and at J to 5 bases, leaving 9 bases not matched to a gene. Regions amplified from RNA transcripts were the TCR beta CDR3 regions. RT-PCR in the first round (using the HTBI primer set) targeted the TCR CDR3. Each CDR3 protein is one row after TCRdb ran MiXCR on the multiplex PCR reads. The sample contains about 720,000 distinct CDR3 sequences, roughly 17% of which appear only once. This clonotype appeared many times. J is TRBJ2-5 and V is TRBV12-3 or TRBV12-4; 7 bases are shared with TRBD2. The receptor comes from a man between 18 and 29 years old with Graves' hyperthyroidism. Sequencing was done on a sample of blood. The CDR3 region is CASRPSGNRETQYF. CDR3 bases: TGTGCCAGCAGGCCGAGCGGGAATCGGGAGACCCAGTACTTC.